Sequencing of this T cell receptor beta chain was carried out in a study of T cell responses to AZD1222 COVID-19 vaccine. General observations from the study: Vaccine-associated CD4 TCRs ranged over spike, dominating at 160-218 and 743-854. An increase in Spike-specific TCR breadth and depth was observed after two AZD1222 doses. At baseline, seropositivity was found in only 5 to 7 AZD1222 recipients. The donors showed a predominance of white British ancestry and of females, with possible underestimation of clonal diversity.

On this clone itself: Antigen unknown.

Sequenced by immunoSEQ multiplex PCR; TCRdb stores in-frame clones only, minus some. The data show approximately 220,000 clones, about 92% seen once. Germline values: CDR1 SGHAT, CDR2 FQNNGV. The CDR3 loop spans 14 amino acids. V gave up 1 base and J gave up 4 bases, with 10 bases separating them. The starting material was peripheral blood, obtained on day 0 of MenACWY control vaccination. This TCR derives from an adult in good health. This sequence joins TRBV11-2 and TRBJ1-2; D call uncertain. The CDR3 sequence is CASSLVGRFYGYTF. DNA for the CDR3: TGTGCCAGCAGCTTAGTTGGCAGATTCTATGGCTACACCTTC.